The TCR beta chain described here comes from a study of vaccination effects on CD4 cells after COVID-19. Study information: Samples gathered post-vaccine arrived a median of 72 days past the second dose.

With 7 bases removed from V and 0 bases from J, the gap between germline ends came to 7 bases. The germline V gene has CDR1 SNHLY and CDR2 FYNNEI. The CDR3 covers 13 residues. Assay: immunoSEQ multiplex PCR; the TCRdb copy retains only in-frame clones and omits some. This table holds tens of thousands of clones, around 79% found once. This clone appeared once. Its antigen is as yet unknown. Investigators separated out CD4+ T cells once around nine days of culture had passed. Either the mRNA-1273 or the BNT162b2 vaccine was given to participants as two doses. In the vaccine recipients, nucleocapsid antibodies were negative and there was no prior SARS-CoV-2 infection. It was on days 3 and 7 that half the medium was replaced with IL-2 medium.

The TCR comes from a human donor who received a COVID-19 vaccine. Sequencing used CD4+ T cells from PBMCs cultured without peptide, obtained after COVID-19 vaccination. V usage is TRBV2 and J usage is TRBJ1-3; D not certain. The CDR3 reads CASTRDSGNTIYF. The CDR3 DNA reads TGTGCCAGCACCCGGGACTCTGGAAACACCATATATTTT.